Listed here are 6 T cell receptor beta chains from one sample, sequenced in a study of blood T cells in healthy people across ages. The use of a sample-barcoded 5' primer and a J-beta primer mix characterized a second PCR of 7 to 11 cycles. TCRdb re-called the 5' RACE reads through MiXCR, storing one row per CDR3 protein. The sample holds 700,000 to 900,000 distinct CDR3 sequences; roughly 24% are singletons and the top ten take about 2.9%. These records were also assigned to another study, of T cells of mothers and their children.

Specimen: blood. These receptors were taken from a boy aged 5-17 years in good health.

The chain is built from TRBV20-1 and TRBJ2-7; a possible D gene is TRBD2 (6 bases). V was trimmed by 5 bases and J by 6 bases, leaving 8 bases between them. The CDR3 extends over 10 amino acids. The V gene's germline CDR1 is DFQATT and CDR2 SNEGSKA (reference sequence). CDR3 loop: CSAWGGEQYF. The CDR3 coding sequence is TGCAGTGCTTGGGGAGGCGAGCAGTACTTC.

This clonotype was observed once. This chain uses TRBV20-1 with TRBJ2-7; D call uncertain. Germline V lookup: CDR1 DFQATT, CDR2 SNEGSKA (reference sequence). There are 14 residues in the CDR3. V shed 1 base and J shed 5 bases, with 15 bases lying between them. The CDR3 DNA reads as TGCAGTGCTAGAGGTACGGCTTCGTGGGACGAGCAGTACTTC. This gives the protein CSARGTASWDEQYF.

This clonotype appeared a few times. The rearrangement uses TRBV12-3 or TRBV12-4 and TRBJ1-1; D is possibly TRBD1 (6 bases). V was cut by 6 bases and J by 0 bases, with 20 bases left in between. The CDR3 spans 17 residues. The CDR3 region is CASSQGWGARMNTEAFF. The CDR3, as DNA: TGTGCCAGCAGCCAGGGCTGGGGGGCGCGGATGAACACTGAAGCTTTCTTT.

CDR3 loop: CASSSRARTEQETQYF. DNA for the CDR3: TGCGCCAGCAGCTCCCGAGCTCGAACAGAACAAGAGACCCAGTACTTC. V gene TRBV5-1 combines with J gene TRBJ2-5; D remains unclear. The CDR3 totals 16 residues. Trimming pared 3 bases from V and 2 bases from J, leaving 17 bases between. The germline V gene has CDR1 SGHRS and CDR2 YFSETQ.

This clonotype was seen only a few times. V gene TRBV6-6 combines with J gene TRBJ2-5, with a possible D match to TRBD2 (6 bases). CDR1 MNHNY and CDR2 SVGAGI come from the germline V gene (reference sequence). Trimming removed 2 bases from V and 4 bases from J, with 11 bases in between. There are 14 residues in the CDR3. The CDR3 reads CASSYRRGTETQYF. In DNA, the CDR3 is TGTGCCAGCAGTTACCGGCGGGGAACAGAGACCCAGTACTTC.

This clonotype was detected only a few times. CDR3 sequence: CAILDENNEQFF. In nucleotides, the CDR3 is TGTGCCATCCTAGACGAGAATAATGAGCAGTTCTTC. The chain links TRBV10-3 to TRBJ2-5; D gene ambiguous. The closer fit of TRBJ2-1 to the DNA end suggests the J call may be wrong. This CDR3 spans 12 amino acids. Germline V gene lookup returns CDR1 ENHRY and CDR2 SYGVKD.